This T cell receptor beta chain is drawn from a study of human T cells and chemical hapten exposure. Findings of the study overall: TCRs above 1 in 1000 frequency stayed constant with DPC sensitization.

This clonotype has a handful of counts. No antigen is known for it. Unique molecular identifiers were linked by the library to individual cDNA molecules. TCRdb reprocessed the reads with MiXCR, giving one entry per CDR3 protein. The sample includes about 120,000 distinct CDR3 sequences, over 7% seen only once; the top ten take 1.1% to 1.5%. CDR3 length: 16 amino acids. V was pared by 4 bases and J by 5 bases, with 18 bases between. In germline, CDR1 is SNHLY, CDR2 FYNNEI. Researchers extracted total RNA from unfractionated whole blood. What was sequenced was whole blood. The source of this sequence is a human donor in good health. Some clones in this sample may be carry-over from other donors' samples. This chain joins TRBV2 and TRBJ1-5; the D is unclear. CDR3 nucleotide sequence: TGTGCCAGCAGTGGAGCGGACTGGGGTGAGGATCAGCCCCAGCATTTT. It encodes CASSGADWGEDQPQHF.